This T cell receptor (beta chain) was captured in a study of blood T cell repertoires in COVID-19. The J segment lost 0 bases and the V segment lost 8 bases, leaving 8 bases of the junction unmatched. CDR1 and CDR2 from the germline V gene are SNHLY and FYNNEI. CDR3 length: 15 residues. Profiled with immunoSEQ multiplex PCR; TCRdb holds only in-frame clones, not every one. The data contain some 450,000 clones, about 87% of them singletons. Material for sequencing was peripheral blood. This chain links TRBV2 with TRBJ2-3; TRBD1 agrees at 7 bases. The TCR was taken from a woman aged 45-65 years with COVID-19, enrolled during active disease. The DNA of the CDR3 is TGTGCCAGCTTGGACGGACAGGATAGCACAGATACGCAGTATTTT. Its translation is CASLDGQDSTDTQYF.